This T cell receptor (beta chain) is drawn from a study of cytomegalovirus exposure and HLA in healthy donors. Concerning this clone itself: Its antigen is currently unknown.

Germline loops: CDR1 KGHSH, CDR2 LQKENI. The CDR3 sequence is 14 residues long. Between the trimmed V and J ends, which lost 2 bases and 4 bases, there was a span of 10 bases. Findings and limits, study-wide: Sequencing likely produced, as an artifact, a cluster of highly shared sequence variants.

With 60 Vbeta and 13 Jbeta primers, the PCR was carried out. The protocol was immunoSEQ multiplex PCR, while the TCRdb copy is restricted to in-frame clones and leaves out a portion. The table has about 260,000 clones, under 80% seen once. The TCR comes from a female donor in good health and CMV-seronegative. Sequences were obtained from PBMCs. The chain uses TRBV18 and TRBJ2-3, with D maybe TRBD2 (6 bases). Here the CDR3 DNA reads TGTGCCAGCTCACCAACGGGGGTCCCAGATACGCAGTATTTT. Translation: CASSPTGVPDTQYF. The entire variable domain, with the rest obtained from reference TRBV18 and TRBJ2-3, is as follows: NAGVMQNPRHLVRRRGQEARLRCSPMKGHSHVYWYRQLPEEGLKFMVYLQKENIIDESGMPKERFSAEFPKEGPSILRIQQVVRGDSAAYFCASSPTGVPDTQYFGPGTRLTVL.